This T cell receptor beta chain appears in the sequencing data of a study of graft-versus-host responses after intestinal transplantation. The CDR3 consists of 13 residues. Germline assignment: CDR1 SQVTM and CDR2 ANQGSEA. V lost 6 bases, J lost 5 bases, and 17 bases lay in between. Only in-frame clones appear in the TCRdb table, and some are missing; sequencing was by immunoSEQ multiplex PCR. Here the sample spans fewer than 65,000 clones, around 89% being singletons. Whole-study findings and limits: Analysis identified GvH clones in recipient marrow, with some appearing first in ileum or blood.

Notes on this clone: Its target is not known.

The receptor was isolated from a human donor who was the organ donor for an intestinal transplant. This specimen was unstimulated CD4+ T cells sorted from spleen or lymph node cells, taken before transplant. The rearrangement links TRBV29-1 to TRBJ2-7, with D possibly TRBD2 on 6 matching bases. Written as DNA, the CDR3 is TGCAGCGTGACCCGGAGGGAGCACAACGAGCAGTACTTC. This translates into CSVTRREHNEQYF.